This note documents a single T cell receptor beta chain sequence. Its antigen is undetermined. This CDR3 has 13 residues. V lost 3 bases, J lost 6 bases, and 11 bases lay in between. Germline V gene lookup returns CDR1 SQVTM and CDR2 ANQGSEA. The data stem from a study of cytomegalovirus exposure and HLA in healthy donors. Study overall: Earlier results showed 90 million to 130 million unique TCR beta sequences derived from approximately 170 million T cells. Findings and caveats of the study: The HLA-A and HLA-B alleles of most subjects were reportedly predicted accurately from TCR beta sequences. In a later analysis, TCR beta V- and J-gene trimming was associated with a missense DCLRE1C variant. Rare TCR sequences dominated, though some public TCRs recurred in many donors.

The PCR ran on 60 Vbeta and 13 Jbeta primers. TCRdb keeps only in-frame clones here, not all; method: immunoSEQ multiplex PCR. The sample contains some 160,000 clones, over 8% of which appear only once. The sequence was obtained from a male donor in good health and CMV-seronegative. V usage is TRBV29-1 and J usage is TRBJ2-2; maybe TRBD1 (6 bases). The sequenced sample consisted of PBMCs. The DNA of the CDR3 is TGCAGCGTTGAGGGCAGGGGATCCGGGGAGCTGTTTTTT. This codes for CSVEGRGSGELFF.